These 21 T cell receptor beta chains were all obtained from the same sample, sequenced in a study of control samples from healthy donors and cancer patients. Here immunoSEQ multiplex PCR was the method, and the copy in TCRdb shows in-frame clones only, minus some. The sample holds around 99,000 clones; 75% to 95% are singletons and the top ten take 4.4%. The sequenced material came from blood. The receptors come from a human donor in good health. The donor label of this sample is uncertain.

The chain has TRBV3-1 (or the pseudogene TRBV3-2) and TRBJ2-1, with TRBD1 as a possible D gene (5 bases). The CDR3 length is 15 residues. The V end was cut by 0 bases, the J end by 7 bases, with 13 bases between. Germline V gene data show CDR1 as LGHDT and CDR2 as YNNKEL (reference sequence). CDR3 in amino acids: CASSQDLARVNEQFF. The CDR3 DNA reads as TGTGCCAGCAGCCAAGATCTGGCCAGGGTGAATGAGCAGTTCTTC.

This chain links TRBV12-5 with TRBJ1-1, with TRBD1 matching over 7 bases. The CDR3 contains 15 residues. The V and J ends lost 0 bases and 0 bases, in that order; junction bases with no gene match: 1. Germline CDR1 is LGHNT and CDR2 is FRNRAP. CDR3 amino acids: CASGLVRGMNTEAFF. CDR3 DNA: TGTGCTAGTGGTTTGGTCAGGGGGATGAACACTGAAGCTTTCTTT.

This chain uses TRBV6-4 with TRBJ1-6; 7 bases are shared with TRBD1. In germline, CDR1 is MRHNA, CDR2 SNTAGT. J gave up 7 bases and V 6 bases, and 9 bases lay outside the gene matches. This CDR3 is built from 15 residues. The CDR3 loop reads CASRQRQGLNSPLHF. The CDR3 DNA follows: TGTGCCAGCAGGCAAAGACAGGGACTGAATTCACCCCTCCACTTT.

This clone was seen a single time. The chain carries TRBV6-4 and TRBJ2-7; tentatively, D is TRBD1 (6 bases). The germline V gene encodes CDR1 MRHNA and CDR2 SNTAGT. The CDR3 is made up of 15 amino acids. Trimming took 5 bases from V and 4 from J, leaving 18 bases between them. The CDR3 bases are TGTGCCAGCAGTTTAACCCGGACAGCAGCGTACGAGCAGTACGTC. Translation: CASSLTRTAAYEQYV.

The J gene is TRBJ1-5, the V gene TRBV6-5; no clear D. This CDR3 is 13 amino acids long. Trimming removed 8 bases from V and 6 bases from J, with 14 bases in between. Germline V gene lookup returns CDR1 MNHEY and CDR2 SVGAGI. In nucleotides, the CDR3 is TGTGCCAGCGTGGGCAGTCTGCCTCAGCCCCAGCATTTT. The encoded protein is CASVGSLPQPQHF.

V gene TRBV7-8 combines with J gene TRBJ1-1; 7 bases map to TRBD1. The CDR3 sequence is 15 residues long. The germline V gene has CDR1 SGHVS and CDR2 FQNEAQ. The junction had 7 bases not matched to a gene; V was cut back by 0 bases and J by 6 bases. The CDR3 here is CASSLARTGRSEAFF. DNA of the CDR3: TGTGCCAGCAGCTTAGCCCGGACAGGCCGTTCTGAAGCTTTCTTT.

This clone was picked up one time. The CDR3 loop reads CASSDSQGSGNTIYF. The CDR3 DNA is TGTGCCAGCAGTGACTCCCAGGGTTCTGGAAACACCATATATTTT. The chain links TRBV25-1 to TRBJ1-3; D may be TRBD1 (5 bases). The germline V gene has CDR1 MGHDK and CDR2 SYGVNS. The CDR3 runs 15 residues. V was trimmed by 3 bases and J by 1 base, leaving 10 bases between them.

This chain links TRBV6-2 or TRBV6-3 with TRBJ2-5, with a weak D call TRBD2 (5 bases). Trimming took off 1 base at V and 5 bases at J, with 11 bases between the two ends. The length of the CDR3 is 14 residues. Germline CDR1 MNHEY, CDR2 SVGEGT. The CDR3 DNA is TGTGCCAGCAGTTACTTAGCAGGCGGGGAGACCCAGTACTTC. Protein sequence: CASSYLAGGETQYF.

The V call is TRBV6-6, the J call TRBJ1-5, with D unresolved. V lost 7 bases and J 9 bases, leaving 16 bases between the germline ends. The germline V gene encodes CDR1 MNHNY and CDR2 SVGAGI (reference sequence). CDR3 length: 13 residues. CDR3 in amino acids: CASTAGIQMPQHF. The CDR3 DNA is TGTGCCAGCACGGCGGGCATCCAGATGCCCCAGCATTTT.

This clone has only one observation. The rearrangement uses TRBV6-2 or TRBV6-3 and TRBJ1-1; D is perhaps TRBD1 (5 bases). Germline CDR1 and CDR2: MNHEY and SVGEGT. V lost 2 bases and J lost 2, with 9 bases in between. This CDR3 is 14 amino acids long. The CDR3 protein is CASSYPGTNTEAFF. In nucleotides, the CDR3 is TGTGCCAGCAGTTACCCCGGGACTAACACTGAAGCTTTCTTT.

The chain is built from TRBV6-5 and TRBJ2-1, with D perhaps TRBD2 (6 bases). The CDR3 length is 15 residues. V lost 6 bases, J lost 4 bases, and 16 bases lay in between. Germline V gives CDR1 MNHEY, CDR2 SVGAGI. This CDR3 is CASRDWRAGYNEQFF. CDR3 coding DNA: TGTGCCAGCAGGGACTGGAGGGCAGGATACAATGAGCAGTTCTTC.

This clone has a single count. The chain couples TRBV5-1 to TRBJ2-5, with 11 nucleotides matching TRBD2. Germline V gives CDR1 SGHRS, CDR2 YFSETQ. This CDR3 comprises 14 residues. Unmatched junction bases numbered 0, after V lost 3 bases and J lost 2 bases. The CDR3 is CASSSSGGQETQYF. In DNA form, the CDR3 reads TGCGCCAGCAGCTCTAGCGGGGGGCAAGAGACCCAGTACTTC.

This clone was recorded only once. The rearrangement joins TRBV7-9 to TRBJ2-2, with D perhaps TRBD2 (6 bases). The CDR3 is 15 amino acids. V was trimmed by 0 bases and J by 3 bases, leaving 8 bases between them. Germline loops: CDR1 SEHNR, CDR2 FQNEAQ (reference sequence). The CDR3 nucleotides read TGTGCCAGCAGCTTAGCAGGAGGGTACACCGGGGAGCTGTTTTTT. Translation gives CASSLAGGYTGELFF. Full variable domain (rest looked up from reference TRBV7-9 and TRBJ2-2): DTGVSQNPRHKITKRGQNVTFRCDPISEHNRLYWYRQTLGQGPEFLTYFQNEAQLEKSRLLSDRFSAERPKGSFSTLEIQRTEQGDSAMYLCASSLAGGYTGELFFGEGSRLTVL.

This rearrangement joins TRBV15 to TRBJ2-5, with TRBD1 matching over 7 bases. CDR3 length equals 15 residues. V trimming: 3 bases; J trimming: 1 base; junction bases outside the gene matches: 5. Germline V CDR1 and CDR2: LNHNV, YYDKDF (reference sequence). The CDR3 nucleotides read TGTGCCACCAGCAGTCAGACAGGGTTCCAAGAGACCCAGTACTTC. This encodes CATSSQTGFQETQYF.

This chain joins TRBV2 and TRBJ2-5; 7 bases fit TRBD1. The germline CDR1 and CDR2 sequences are SNHLY and FYNNEI. The CDR3 runs 15 residues. The ends lost 7 bases at V and 4 bases at J; junction bases unmatched: 12. The CDR3 bases are TGTGCCAGCACCCCGGGAAGGGGGCAGTCAGAGACCCAGTACTTC. Protein: CASTPGRGQSETQYF.

The chain employs TRBV14 and TRBJ2-7; D call uncertain. CDR1 and CDR2 (germline): SGHDN, FVKESK. V lost 2 bases to trimming and J lost 0 bases, with 8 bases between them. The CDR3 runs 14 residues. CDR3 coding DNA: TGTGCCAGCAGCCAATTCGAAAGCTCCTACGAGCAGTACTTC. It is translated as CASSQFESSYEQYF.

About this clone itself: The sample contains more than one DNA sequence encoding this CDR3. The V gene is TRBV9, the J gene TRBJ1-2; maybe TRBD1 (5 bases). This CDR3 contains 16 residues. In germline, CDR1 is SGDLS, CDR2 YYNGEE. V lost 3 bases, J lost 8 bases, and 23 bases lay in between. This chain's CDR3 is CASSGRGGGHPRGYTF. DNA of the CDR3: TGTGCCAGCAGCGGCCGGGGCGGGGGTCACCCGAGAGGCTACACCTTC.

This chain connects TRBV3-1 (or the pseudogene TRBV3-2) to TRBJ2-2, with D hard to call. V gave up 0 bases and J gave up 8 bases, with 7 bases separating them. The CDR3 loop spans 13 amino acids. From germline, CDR1 is LGHDT and CDR2 YNNKEL (reference sequence). CDR3 sequence (DNA): TGTGCCAGCAGCCAAGATGGGCAGGGGGAGCTGTTTTTT. This sequence encodes CASSQDGQGELFF.

This clone has a single count. The chain uses TRBV6-5 and TRBJ2-5; 15 nucleotides match TRBD2. V shed 2 bases and J 4 bases; nucleotides not matched to a gene: 2. The CDR3 is made up of 16 amino acids. Germline assignment: CDR1 MNHEY and CDR2 SVGAGI. In DNA form, the CDR3 reads TGTGCCAGCAGTTACAGGGGACTAGCGGGGGGAGAGACCCAGTACTTC. It specifies CASSYRGLAGGETQYF.

The rearrangement uses TRBV4-1 and TRBJ2-3; tentatively, D is TRBD1 (5 bases). The CDR3 sequence is 15 residues long. V lost 0 bases and J lost 0, with 7 bases in between. The germline V gene encodes CDR1 MGHRA and CDR2 YSYEKL. The CDR3 reads CASSQDQGSTDTQYF. For the CDR3, the DNA is TGCGCCAGCAGCCAAGATCAGGGAAGCACAGATACGCAGTATTTT.

This chain links TRBV6-4 with TRBJ1-2, with D unresolved. The CDR3 has 14 amino acids. Trimming stripped 7 bases from V and 0 bases from J, with 12 bases between. The germline gives CDR1 MRHNA, CDR2 SNTAGT. As DNA, the CDR3 is TGTGCCAGCAAAATTTCAGCAGCTAACTATGGCTACACCTTC. It is translated as CASKISAANYGYTF.